This TCR beta chain was captured in a study of regulatory T cells in long-lasting Graves disease. The study, taken as a whole, reports: There was favoring of TRBV28, TRBJ1-2 and TRBJ2-5 in persistent disease. Analyses excluded thyroid tissue, covering peripheral blood alone. Possibly, too few samples lowered accuracy. Shared public clonotypes totalled 2,741 in persistent patients, compared with 966 in new patients.

The CDR3 sequence is 15 residues long. Germline CDR1 reads MNHNS; CDR2 reads SASEGT. V lost 0 bases, J lost 6 bases, and 12 bases lay in between. Time point here: persistent/refractory GD, antithyroid drugs over 5 years with positive TRAb. PBMC-derived RNA was used for the TCR library. This clonotype was observed a handful of times. Its target is unknown. CDR3 regions were amplified by Arm-PCR using iRepertoire HTBI primers to build TCR beta libraries. TCRdb used MiXCR to reprocess the multiplex PCR reads, holding one entry per CDR3 protein. The sample has fewer than 400,000 distinct CDR3 sequences, roughly a fifth seen once.

J is TRBJ1-5 and V is TRBV6-1, with D possibly being TRBD1 (5 bases). This sequence was found in a female donor with Graves disease. The sequenced sample was peripheral blood mononuclear cells (PBMCs), obtained when the disease was refractory, from a patient treated with antithyroid drugs. The CDR3 DNA follows: TGTGCCAGCAGTGAAGCGGTCCAGAGGGGTCAGCCCCAGCATTTT. This sequence encodes CASSEAVQRGQPQHF.